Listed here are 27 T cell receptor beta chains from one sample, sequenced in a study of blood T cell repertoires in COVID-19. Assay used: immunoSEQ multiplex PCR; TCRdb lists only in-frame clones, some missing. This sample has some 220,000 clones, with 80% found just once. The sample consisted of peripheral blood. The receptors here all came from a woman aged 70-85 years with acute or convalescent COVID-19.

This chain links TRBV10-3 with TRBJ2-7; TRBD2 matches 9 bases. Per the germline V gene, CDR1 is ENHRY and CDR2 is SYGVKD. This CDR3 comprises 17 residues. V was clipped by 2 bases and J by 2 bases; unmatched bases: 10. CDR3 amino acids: CAISEQTKKRGAYEQYF. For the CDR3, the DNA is TGTGCCATCAGTGAGCAGACTAAGAAGCGGGGGGCCTACGAGCAGTACTTC.

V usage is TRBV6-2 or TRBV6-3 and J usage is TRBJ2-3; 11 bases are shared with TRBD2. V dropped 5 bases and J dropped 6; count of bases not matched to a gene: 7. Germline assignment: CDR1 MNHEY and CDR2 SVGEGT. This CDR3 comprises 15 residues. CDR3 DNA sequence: TGTGCCAGCAGTCTTAGCGGGGGGGTTGGGGATACGCAGTATTTT. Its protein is CASSLSGGVGDTQYF.

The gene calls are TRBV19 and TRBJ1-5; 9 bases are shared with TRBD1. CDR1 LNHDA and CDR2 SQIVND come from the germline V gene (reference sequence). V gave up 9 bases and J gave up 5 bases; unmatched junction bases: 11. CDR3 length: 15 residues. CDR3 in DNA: TGTGCCAGCAGACCCGGTACAGGGGGCTATCAGCCCCAGCATTTT. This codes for CASRPGTGGYQPQHF.

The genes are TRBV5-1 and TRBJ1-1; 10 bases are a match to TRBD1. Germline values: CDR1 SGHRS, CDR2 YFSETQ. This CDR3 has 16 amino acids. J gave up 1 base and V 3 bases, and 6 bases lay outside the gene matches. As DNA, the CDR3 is TGCGCCAGCAGCTGGACAGGGGGGAAGGAGAACACTGAAGCTTTCTTT. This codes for CASSWTGGKENTEAFF.

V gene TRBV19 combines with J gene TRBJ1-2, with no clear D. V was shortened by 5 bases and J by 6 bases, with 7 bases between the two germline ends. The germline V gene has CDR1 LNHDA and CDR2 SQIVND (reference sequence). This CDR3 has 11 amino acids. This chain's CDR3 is CASSSLDGYTF. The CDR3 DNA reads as TGTGCCAGTAGTTCCCTAGATGGCTACACCTTC.

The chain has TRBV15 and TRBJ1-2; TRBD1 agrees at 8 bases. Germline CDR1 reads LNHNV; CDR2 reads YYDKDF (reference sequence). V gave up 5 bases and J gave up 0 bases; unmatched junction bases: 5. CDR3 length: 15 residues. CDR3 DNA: TGTGCCACCAGCCCTGACAGGGGAGCTAACTATGGCTACACCTTC. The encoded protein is CATSPDRGANYGYTF.

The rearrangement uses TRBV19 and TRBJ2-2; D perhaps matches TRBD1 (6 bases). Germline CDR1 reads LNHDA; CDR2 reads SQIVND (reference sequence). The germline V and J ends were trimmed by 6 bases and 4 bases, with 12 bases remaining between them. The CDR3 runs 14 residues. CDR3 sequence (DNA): TGTGCCAGTAGGAGAGGACAGACCACCGGGGAGCTGTTTTTT. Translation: CASRRGQTTGELFF.

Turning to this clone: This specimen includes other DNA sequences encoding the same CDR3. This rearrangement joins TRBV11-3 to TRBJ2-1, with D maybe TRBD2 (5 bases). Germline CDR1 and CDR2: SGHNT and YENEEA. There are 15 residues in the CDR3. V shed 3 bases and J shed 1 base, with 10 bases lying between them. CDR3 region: CASSLGRGSYNEQFF. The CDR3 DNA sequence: TGTGCCAGCAGCTTGGGTCGGGGTTCCTACAATGAGCAGTTCTTC.

CDR3 in DNA: TGTGCCACCAGCAGAGGCCGAGGCGGTTTGCGTCAAGAGACCCAGTACTTC. It translates to CATSRGRGGLRQETQYF. V is TRBV15 and J is TRBJ2-5; D is uncertain. Germline CDR1 reads LNHNV; CDR2 reads YYDKDF (reference sequence). Trimming took 1 base from V and 2 from J, leaving 17 bases between them. The CDR3 is made up of 17 amino acids.

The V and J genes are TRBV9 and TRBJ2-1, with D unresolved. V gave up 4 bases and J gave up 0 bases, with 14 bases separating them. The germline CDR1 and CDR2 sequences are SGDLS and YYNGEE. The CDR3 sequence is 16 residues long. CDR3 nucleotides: TGTGCCAGCAGCCCCGAGCAACTTAGCTCCTACAATGAGCAGTTCTTC. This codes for CASSPEQLSSYNEQFF.

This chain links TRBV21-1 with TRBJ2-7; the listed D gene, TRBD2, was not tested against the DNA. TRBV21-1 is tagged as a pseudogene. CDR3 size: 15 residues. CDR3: CASSKGDHGYYEQYV. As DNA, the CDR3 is TGTGCCAGCAGCAAAGGAGACCACGGGTACTACGAGCAGTACGTC.

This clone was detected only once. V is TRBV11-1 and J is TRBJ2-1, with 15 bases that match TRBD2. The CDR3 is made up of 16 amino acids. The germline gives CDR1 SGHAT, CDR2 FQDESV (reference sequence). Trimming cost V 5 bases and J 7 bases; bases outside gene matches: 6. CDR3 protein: CASSPRGLAGGNEQFF. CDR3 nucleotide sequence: TGTGCCAGCAGCCCGAGGGGACTAGCGGGGGGAAATGAGCAGTTCTTC.

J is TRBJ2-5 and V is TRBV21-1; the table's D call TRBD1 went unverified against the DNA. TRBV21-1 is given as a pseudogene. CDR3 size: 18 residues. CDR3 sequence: CASSKALGVDRMGETQYF. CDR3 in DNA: TGTGCCAGCAGCAAAGCGCTGGGGGTGGACAGGATGGGAGAGACCCAGTACTTC.

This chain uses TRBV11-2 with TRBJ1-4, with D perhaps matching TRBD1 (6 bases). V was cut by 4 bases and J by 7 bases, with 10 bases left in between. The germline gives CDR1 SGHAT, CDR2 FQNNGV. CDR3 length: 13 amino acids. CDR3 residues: CASSSGQPEKLFF. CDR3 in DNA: TGTGCCAGCAGCTCGGGACAACCTGAAAAACTGTTTTTT.

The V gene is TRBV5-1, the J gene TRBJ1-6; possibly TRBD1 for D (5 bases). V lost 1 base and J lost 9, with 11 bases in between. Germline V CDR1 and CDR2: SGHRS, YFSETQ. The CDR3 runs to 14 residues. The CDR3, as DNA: TGCGCCAGCAGCTTGTGGCAGGGAAGTTCACCCCTCCACTTT. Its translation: CASSLWQGSSPLHF.

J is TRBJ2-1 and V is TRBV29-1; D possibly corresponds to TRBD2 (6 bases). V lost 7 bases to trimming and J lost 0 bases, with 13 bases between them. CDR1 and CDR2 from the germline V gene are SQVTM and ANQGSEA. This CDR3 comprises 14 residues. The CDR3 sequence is CSGGTGSSYNEQFF. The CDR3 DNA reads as TGCAGCGGGGGGACTGGTAGCTCCTACAATGAGCAGTTCTTC.

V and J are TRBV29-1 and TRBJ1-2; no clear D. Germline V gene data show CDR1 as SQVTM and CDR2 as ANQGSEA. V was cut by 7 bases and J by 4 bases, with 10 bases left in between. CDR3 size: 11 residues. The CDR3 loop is CSAVGSYGYTF. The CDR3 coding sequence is TGCAGCGCCGTCGGGTCCTATGGCTACACCTTC.

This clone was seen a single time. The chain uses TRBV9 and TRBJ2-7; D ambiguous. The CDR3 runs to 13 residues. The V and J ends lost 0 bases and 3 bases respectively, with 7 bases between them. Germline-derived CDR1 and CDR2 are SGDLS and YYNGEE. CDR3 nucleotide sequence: TGTGCCAGCAGCGTAGGACTTGACTACGAGCAGTACTTC. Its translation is CASSVGLDYEQYF.

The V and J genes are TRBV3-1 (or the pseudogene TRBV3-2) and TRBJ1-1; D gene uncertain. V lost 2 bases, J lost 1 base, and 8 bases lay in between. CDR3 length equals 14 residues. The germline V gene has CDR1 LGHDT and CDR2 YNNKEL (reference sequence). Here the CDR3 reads CASSQSRGNTEAFF. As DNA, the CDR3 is TGTGCCAGCAGCCAATCCCGGGGGAACACTGAAGCTTTCTTT.

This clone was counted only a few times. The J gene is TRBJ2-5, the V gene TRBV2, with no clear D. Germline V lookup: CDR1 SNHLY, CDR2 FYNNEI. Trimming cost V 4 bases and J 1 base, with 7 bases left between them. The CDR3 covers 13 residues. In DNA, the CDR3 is TGTGCCAGCAGTGTCAGCGTCCAAGAGACCCAGTACTTC. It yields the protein CASSVSVQETQYF.

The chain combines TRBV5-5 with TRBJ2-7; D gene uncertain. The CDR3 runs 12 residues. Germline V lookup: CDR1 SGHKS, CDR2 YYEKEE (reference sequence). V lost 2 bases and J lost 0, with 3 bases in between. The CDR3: CASSFSSYEQYV. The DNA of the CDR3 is TGTGCCAGCAGCTTTAGCTCCTACGAGCAGTACGTC.

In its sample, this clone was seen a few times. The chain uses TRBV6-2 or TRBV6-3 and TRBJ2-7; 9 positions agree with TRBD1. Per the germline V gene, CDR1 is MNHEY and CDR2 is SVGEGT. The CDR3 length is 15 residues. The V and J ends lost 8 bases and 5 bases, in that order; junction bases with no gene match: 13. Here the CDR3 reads CASGLQGARSDEQYF. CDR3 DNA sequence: TGTGCCAGCGGCCTACAGGGGGCGAGAAGTGACGAGCAGTACTTC.

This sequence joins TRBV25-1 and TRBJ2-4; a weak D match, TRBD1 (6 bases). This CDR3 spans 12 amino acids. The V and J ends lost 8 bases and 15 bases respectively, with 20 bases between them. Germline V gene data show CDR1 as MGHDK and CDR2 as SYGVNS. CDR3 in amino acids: CASGTQGAPSYF. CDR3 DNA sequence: TGTGCCAGCGGGACACAGGGAGCCCCTTCGTACTTC.

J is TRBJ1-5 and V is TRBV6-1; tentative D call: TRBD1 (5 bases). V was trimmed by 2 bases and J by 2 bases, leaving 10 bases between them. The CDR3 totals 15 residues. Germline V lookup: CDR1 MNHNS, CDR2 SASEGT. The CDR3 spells CASSESVRGNQPQHF. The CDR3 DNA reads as TGTGCCAGCAGTGAATCTGTCAGGGGCAATCAGCCCCAGCATTTT.

CDR3 in amino acids: CASSSNLQGGAGGVGYTF. DNA of the CDR3: TGCGCCAGCAGCTCTAACCTACAGGGTGGCGCTGGGGGCGTTGGCTACACCTTC. J is TRBJ1-2 and V is TRBV5-1, with D possibly TRBD1 on 6 matching bases. CDR3 length equals 18 residues. Trimming took 3 bases from V and 7 from J, leaving 28 bases between them. The germline V gene has CDR1 SGHRS and CDR2 YFSETQ.

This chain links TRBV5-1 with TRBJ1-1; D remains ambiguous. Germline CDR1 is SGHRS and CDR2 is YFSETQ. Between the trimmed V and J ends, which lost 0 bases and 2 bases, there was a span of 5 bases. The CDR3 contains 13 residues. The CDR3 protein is CASSLGLNTEAFF. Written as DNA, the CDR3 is TGCGCCAGCAGCTTGGGACTTAACACTGAAGCTTTCTTT. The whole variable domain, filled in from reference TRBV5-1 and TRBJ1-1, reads KAGVTQTPRYLIKTRGQQVTLSCSPISGHRSVSWYQQTPGQGLQFLFEYFSETQRNKGNFPGRFSGRQFSNSRSEMNVSTLELGDSALYLCASSLGLNTEAFFGQGTRLTVV.

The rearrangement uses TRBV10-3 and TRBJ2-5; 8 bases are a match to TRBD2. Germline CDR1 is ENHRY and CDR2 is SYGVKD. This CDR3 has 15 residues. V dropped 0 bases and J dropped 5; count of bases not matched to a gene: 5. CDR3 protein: CAISESGTREETQYF. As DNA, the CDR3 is TGTGCCATCAGTGAGTCCGGGACTAGAGAGGAGACCCAGTACTTC.